The present T cell receptor beta chain was sequenced within a study of blood T cell repertoires in COVID-19. Background on the study: Material from acute and convalescent COVID-19 was sourced from the United States, Italy and Spain. From T cells, B-cell-depleted T cells, or PBMCs came the material, which was cDNA or gDNA.

Trimming took off 1 base at V and 8 bases at J, with 11 bases between the two ends. CDR1 SGHTA and CDR2 FQGNSA come from the germline V gene. The CDR3 contains 14 residues. In the study's own analysis: Quantification of nucleated cells was approximated via reference gene primer amplification. Clones were sequenced by immunoSEQ multiplex PCR, and TCRdb holds only the in-frame ones, with some missing. Clone size and V and J calls were adopted from that table, with D and trimming inferred from the DNA. Of about 140,000 clones in the sample, roughly 85% were seen once. This TCR was recovered from a man aged 55 to 70 with acute or convalescent COVID-19. The chain carries TRBV7-2 and TRBJ1-4, with D possibly matching TRBD1 (6 bases). The sequenced sample was peripheral blood. CDR3 bases: TGTGCCAGCAGCTTAGAACAGGGCAGGGAAAAACTGTTTTTT. Its protein product is CASSLEQGREKLFF.